Each of the 18 T cell receptor beta chains below was sequenced from the same sample in a study of cytomegalovirus exposure and HLA in healthy donors. The assay was immunoSEQ multiplex PCR, and TCRdb's table has in-frame clones only and misses some. The table records about 110,000 clones, approximately 90% of them present only once. Material: PBMCs. The receptor source for this set is a woman under 30 in good health and CMV-seronegative.

This chain links TRBV28 with TRBJ2-7; D gene unclear. Germline lookup yields CDR1 MDHEN and CDR2 SYDVKM. The CDR3 loop spans 13 amino acids. Deletions cut 4 bases from V and 0 bases from J, with 7 bases between. The CDR3 here is CASSYESSYEQYF. DNA of the CDR3: TGTGCCAGCAGTTATGAGAGCTCCTACGAGCAGTACTTC.

The V call is TRBV4-3, the J call TRBJ1-5, with TRBD1 matching over 7 bases. Germline V gene lookup returns CDR1 LGHNA and CDR2 YSLEER. CDR3 size: 13 residues. With 6 bases clipped from V and 5 bases from J, the junction kept 4 bases outside the gene matches. CDR3 nucleotides: TGCGCCAGCAGTTTCGACAGGGATCAGCCCCAGCATTTT. This translates into CASSFDRDQPQHF.

The chain combines TRBV15 with TRBJ2-1, with 8 bases aligning to TRBD1. The V gene's germline CDR1 is LNHNV and CDR2 YYDKDF (reference sequence). Trimming at V came to 5 bases and at J to 9 bases, leaving 18 bases not matched to a gene. The CDR3 runs to 17 residues. CDR3 in DNA: TGTGCCACCAGCGGCATTCCCCTCCGGACAGGGTCGATTGAGCAGTTCTTC. Residues: CATSGIPLRTGSIEQFF.

The rearrangement links TRBV19 to TRBJ2-1; TRBD2 matches at 13 bases. Unmatched junction bases numbered 5, after V lost 6 bases and J lost 9 bases. Germline CDR1 is LNHDA and CDR2 is SQIVND (reference sequence). This CDR3 comprises 14 residues. The CDR3 reads CASRLAGGPLEQFF. The CDR3 bases are TGTGCCAGTAGACTAGCGGGAGGGCCCCTTGAGCAGTTCTTC.

This chain joins TRBV7-9 and TRBJ1-4; TRBD1 matches 11 bases. CDR1 SEHNR and CDR2 FQNEAQ come from the germline V gene (reference sequence). Germline trimming cut 1 base from V and 1 base from J; bases unmatched to any gene: 2. This CDR3 region has 17 residues. The CDR3 is CASSLEGTGGTNEKLFF. CDR3 nucleotide sequence: TGTGCCAGCAGCTTAGAAGGGACAGGGGGAACTAATGAAAAACTGTTTTTT.

V usage is TRBV6-4 and J usage is TRBJ2-1; D gene ambiguous. CDR3 size: 13 residues. Germline CDR1 MRHNA, CDR2 SNTAGT. Deletions cut 8 bases from V and 3 bases from J, with 11 bases between. The CDR3 reads CASQSGNYNEQFF. The CDR3 DNA reads TGTGCCAGCCAATCTGGCAACTACAATGAGCAGTTCTTC.

The rearrangement joins TRBV28 to TRBJ2-5; 7 nucleotides match TRBD1. With V trimmed by 6 bases and J by 2 bases, 6 bases remained unmatched. The CDR3 length is 14 residues. Per germline, CDR1 MDHEN and CDR2 SYDVKM. CDR3 region: CASSRAGGQETQYF. CDR3 bases: TGTGCCAGCAGCCGCGCAGGGGGTCAAGAGACCCAGTACTTC.

This chain uses TRBV10-3 with TRBJ1-1; 7 bases agree with TRBD1. The trim removed 0 bases at V and 6 bases at J, leaving 10 bases unmatched. This CDR3 is built from 16 residues. Germline V gene data show CDR1 as ENHRY and CDR2 as SYGVKD. Here the CDR3 reads CAISESMGRGEAEAFF. The CDR3 nucleotides are TGTGCCATCAGTGAGTCGATGGGCAGGGGGGAGGCTGAAGCTTTCTTT.

This clone was observed a single time. This chain joins TRBV6-5 and TRBJ2-3; D call uncertain. The CDR3 totals 14 residues. V was pared by 8 bases and J by 0 bases, with 12 bases between. Germline CDR1 reads MNHEY; CDR2 reads SVGAGI. CDR3: CASGETFSTDTQYF. The CDR3 DNA reads TGTGCCAGCGGTGAGACATTCAGCACAGATACGCAGTATTTT.

This clone is deemed medium-sized (0.01 to 0.1%). CDR3 region: CASSQETGGSYEQYF. The CDR3 nucleotides are TGTGCCAGCAGCCAAGAGACAGGGGGCTCCTACGAGCAGTACTTC. The rearrangement joins TRBV4-2 to TRBJ2-7; TRBD1 matches 9 bases. Trimming at V came to 0 bases and at J to 0 bases, leaving 0 bases not matched to a gene. From germline, CDR1 is LGHNA and CDR2 YNFKEQ. The CDR3 covers 15 residues.

CDR3 region: CASSSEVGGKNIQYF. The CDR3 region has the DNA TGTGCCAGCAGCTCGGAGGTCGGGGGCAAAAACATTCAGTACTTC. This chain joins TRBV7-2 and TRBJ2-4; possible D gene TRBD2, 6 bases. The CDR3 contains 15 residues. Trimming took 4 bases from V and 3 from J, leaving 13 bases between them. CDR1 and CDR2 from the germline V gene are SGHTA and FQGNSA.

This clone has only one observation. The CDR3: CASSVGGQSYGYTF. The CDR3 coding sequence is TGTGCCAGCAGCGTAGGGGGACAGAGCTATGGCTACACCTTC. The chain couples TRBV9 to TRBJ1-2; TRBD1 agrees at 7 bases. This CDR3 spans 14 amino acids. The germline gives CDR1 SGDLS, CDR2 YYNGEE. J lost 4 bases, V lost 0 bases, and 3 bases had no gene match. The entire variable domain, with the rest obtained from reference TRBV9 and TRBJ1-2, is as follows: DSGVTQTPKHLITATGQRVTLRCSPRSGDLSVYWYQQSLDQGLQFLIQYYNGEERAKGNILERFSAQQFPDLHSELNLSSLELGDSALYFCASSVGGQSYGYTFGSGTRLTVV.

The chain links TRBV27 to TRBJ1-1; 10 bases align to TRBD1. Germline-derived CDR1 and CDR2 are MNHEY and SMNVEV (reference sequence). The CDR3 is 14 amino acids. V shed 6 bases, J shed 5 bases, and the junction held 6 bases outside the gene matches. The CDR3 DNA follows: TGTGCCAGCAGGGGACAGGGGCCGGGTACTGAAGCTTTCTTT. The encoded protein is CASRGQGPGTEAFF.

The J gene is TRBJ2-7, the V gene TRBV7-8; D not resolved. This CDR3 has 11 amino acids. Germline CDR1 reads SGHVS; CDR2 reads FQNEAQ. The germline V and J ends were trimmed by 2 bases and 5 bases, with 4 bases remaining between them. The CDR3, as DNA: TGTGCCAGCAGCTTACTTGACGAGCAGTACTTC. As protein: CASSLLDEQYF.

On this clone: Compared with germline, one end of the junction differs, possibly owing to a read error. The V call is TRBV7-9, the J call TRBJ1-2, with 7 nucleotides matching TRBD1. CDR3 length: 13 residues. Germline values: CDR1 SEHNR, CDR2 FQNEAQ (reference sequence). The CDR3 DNA is TGTGCCAGCAGCAACCGGGACAGTGCTCTAAGGAGATTC. This codes for CASSNRDSALRRF. Combining the CDR3 with reference TRBV7-9 and TRBJ1-2 gives the whole variable domain DTGVSQNPRHKITKRGQNVTFRCDPISEHNRLYWYRQTLGQGPEFLTYFQNEAQLEKSRLLSDRFSAERPKGSFSTLEIQRTEQGDSAMYLCASSNRDSALRRFGSGTRLTVV.

The chain combines TRBV7-2 with TRBJ2-7, with TRBD1 matching over 7 bases. Per the germline V gene, CDR1 is SGHTA and CDR2 is FQGNSA. The CDR3 has 15 residues. With 2 bases clipped from V and 0 bases from J, the junction kept 4 bases outside the gene matches. The CDR3 region has the DNA TGTGCCAGCAGCTTACAGACAGGGATCTCCTACGAGCAGTACTTC. It specifies CASSLQTGISYEQYF.

V and J are TRBV6-6 and TRBJ2-7; TRBD2 agrees at 11 bases. The CDR3 length is 16 residues. V lost 5 bases to trimming and J lost 1 base; unmatched junction nucleotides: 7. CDR1 is MNHNY and CDR2 is SVGAGI in the germline V gene (reference sequence). The CDR3 reads CASSRTGTSGSYEQYF. DNA of the CDR3: TGTGCCAGCAGTCGAACCGGGACTAGCGGATCCTACGAGCAGTACTTC.

This rearrangement joins TRBV28 to TRBJ2-2; 9 positions agree with TRBD1. Unmatched junction bases numbered 4, after V lost 4 bases and J lost 4 bases. CDR1 is MDHEN and CDR2 is SYDVKM in the germline V gene. This CDR3 has 15 residues. As DNA, the CDR3 is TGTGCCAGCAGTTCGGGACAGGGTGCCACCGGGGAGCTGTTTTTT. Its protein is CASSSGQGATGELFF.